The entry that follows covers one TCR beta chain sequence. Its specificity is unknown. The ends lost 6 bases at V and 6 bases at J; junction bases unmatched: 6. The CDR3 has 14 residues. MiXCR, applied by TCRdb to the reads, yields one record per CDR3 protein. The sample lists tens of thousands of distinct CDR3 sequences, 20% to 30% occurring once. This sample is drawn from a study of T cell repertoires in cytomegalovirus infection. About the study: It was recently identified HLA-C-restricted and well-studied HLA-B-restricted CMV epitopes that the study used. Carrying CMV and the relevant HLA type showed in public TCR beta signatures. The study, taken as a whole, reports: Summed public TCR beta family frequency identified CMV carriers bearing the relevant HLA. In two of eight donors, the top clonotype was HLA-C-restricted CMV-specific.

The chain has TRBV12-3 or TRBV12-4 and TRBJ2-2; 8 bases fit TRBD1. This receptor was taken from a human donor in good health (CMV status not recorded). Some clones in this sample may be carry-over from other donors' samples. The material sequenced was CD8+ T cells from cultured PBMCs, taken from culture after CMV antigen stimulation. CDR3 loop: CASRRQGFSGELFF. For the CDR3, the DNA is TGTGCCAGCAGGAGACAGGGGTTTTCCGGGGAGCTGTTTTTT.